The 11 T cell receptor beta chains below come from one sample, sequenced in a study of shared clonotypes between healthy human individuals. Repertoires were generated with immunoSEQ multiplex PCR, while TCRdb's copy carries only in-frame clones and drops some. The sample records about 1 million clones, roughly 75% being singletons. The sample taken for sequencing was memory CD4+ T cells sorted from blood. Subset indicated: CD45RA-negative fraction. The receptors originated from a man in his late teens or twenties in good health.

V is TRBV5-1 and J is TRBJ2-3; 8 nucleotides align to TRBD2. V was pared by 2 bases and J by 2 bases, with 7 bases of the junction left unmatched. The CDR3 has 16 amino acids. The germline CDR1 and CDR2 sequences are SGHRS and YFSETQ. The CDR3 loop is CASSFAGLALTDTQYF. DNA for the CDR3: TGCGCCAGCAGCTTCGCCGGACTAGCCCTCACAGATACGCAGTATTTT.

This clone occurred once. This sequence joins TRBV6-5 and TRBJ2-7; either TRBD1 or TRBD2 may fit D (5 bases each). CDR1 and CDR2 (germline): MNHEY, SVGAGI. V was shortened by 5 bases and J by 4 bases, with 12 bases between the two germline ends. The CDR3 totals 13 residues. The CDR3 sequence is CASSLPGRYEQYF. CDR3 DNA: TGTGCCAGCAGTCTACCGGGACGATACGAGCAGTACTTC.

This rearrangement joins TRBV10-3 to TRBJ2-7, with TRBD1 matching 9 bases. V was pared by 10 bases and J by 4 bases, with 11 bases of the junction left unmatched. The CDR3 consists of 14 residues. In germline, CDR1 is ENHRY, CDR2 SYGVKD. CDR3 bases: TGTGCCACCGAAGACCGGGACAGGGCTTACGAGCAGTACTTC. It translates to CATEDRDRAYEQYF.

V usage is TRBV4-1 and J usage is TRBJ2-3; D call uncertain. The V and J ends lost 4 bases and 2 bases respectively, with 7 bases between them. Germline CDR1 MGHRA, CDR2 YSYEKL. The CDR3 spans 13 residues. The CDR3 DNA is TGCGCCAGCAGCCCTCAAAACACAGATACGCAGTATTTT. This translates into CASSPQNTDTQYF.

This clone occurred a few times. The chain is built from TRBV28 and TRBJ1-4, with a possible D match to TRBD1 (6 bases). Trimming shortened V by 6 bases and J by 5 bases, and 16 bases separated the two germline ends. The CDR3 has 15 residues. Per germline, CDR1 MDHEN and CDR2 SYDVKM. DNA of the CDR3: TGTGCCAGCAGGTCCCCGGGACAATTGAATGAAAAACTGTTTTTT. Its translation is CASRSPGQLNEKLFF.

The genes are TRBV5-1 and TRBJ1-5; 7 bases align to TRBD1. The germline CDR1 and CDR2 sequences are SGHRS and YFSETQ. The CDR3 runs to 15 residues. The ends lost 4 bases at V and 0 bases at J; junction bases unmatched: 4. In DNA form, the CDR3 reads TGCGCCAGCAGCCCTACAGGGGTTAGCAATCAGCCCCAGCATTTT. Translated: CASSPTGVSNQPQHF.

This chain joins TRBV6-6 and TRBJ1-6; D remains unclear. The CDR3 loop spans 14 amino acids. The V end lost 6 bases, the J end lost 0 bases, and 6 bases lay between the germline ends. CDR1 and CDR2 from the germline V gene are MNHNY and SVGAGI (reference sequence). The CDR3 region is CASSGNSYNSPLHF. The CDR3 coding sequence is TGTGCCAGCAGCGGGAACTCCTATAATTCACCCCTCCACTTT.

V usage is TRBV10-2 and J usage is TRBJ2-2; TRBD1 matches 9 bases. There are 15 residues in the CDR3. V gave up 6 bases and J gave up 13 bases; unmatched junction bases: 15. Germline CDR1 is WSHSY and CDR2 is SAAADI. CDR3 region: CASSPGTGTPRGLFF. The CDR3 DNA is TGCGCCAGCAGCCCCGGGACAGGGACCCCTCGGGGGCTGTTTTTT.

The rearrangement uses TRBV5-6 and TRBJ2-1, with D possibly being TRBD1 (5 bases). The CDR3 is made up of 13 amino acids. The germline CDR1 and CDR2 sequences are SGHDT and YYEEEE. Trimming took 6 bases from V and 5 from J, leaving 12 bases between them. The CDR3 loop reads CASIVLTDNEQFF. The DNA for the CDR3 is TGTGCCAGCATCGTGCTGACAGACAATGAGCAGTTCTTC.

This clone was found a few times. The chain links TRBV6-1 to TRBJ2-3; D is perhaps TRBD1 (6 bases). The CDR3 extends over 14 amino acids. Trimming shortened V by 0 bases and J by 4 bases, and 8 bases separated the two germline ends. Germline V gives CDR1 MNHNS, CDR2 SASEGT. CDR3 sequence (DNA): TGTGCCAGCAGTGAAGCAGGGGGAGCAGATACGCAGTATTTT. It translates to CASSEAGGADTQYF.

V is TRBV10-3 and J is TRBJ2-6, with 10 nucleotides matching TRBD1. CDR1 ENHRY and CDR2 SYGVKD come from the germline V gene. V gave up 6 bases and J gave up 1 base; unmatched junction bases: 6. The CDR3 length is 17 residues. The CDR3 DNA is TGTGCCATCAGAACCGGGACAGGGGCTTCTGGGGCCAACGTCCTGACTTTC. Translation: CAIRTGTGASGANVLTF.